This TCR beta chain originates from a study of T cells expressing NK-cell markers. Whole-study context: The study drew TCR beta repertoires from sorted CD3+CD56+NKG2C+, CD3+CD56+NKG2C- and CD3+CD56-NKG2C+ T cells.

The germline CDR1 and CDR2 sequences are KGHSH and LQKENI. This CDR3 spans 13 amino acids. Whole-study results and caveats: Among several donors, these clonotypes also ranked first in the CD3+CD56-NKG2C+ fraction. More than 5 donors showed dominant NKG2C+ clonotypes comprising about 1.0-7.0% of their CD8+ T cells.

As to this clonotype: Its antigen is as yet unknown.

Making the TCR beta cDNA relied on 5'RACE template switching with UMIs. TCRdb re-called the 5' RACE reads and shows each CDR3 protein once, DNA omitted. The repertoire shows about 260,000 distinct CDR3 sequences; the top ten hold around 4.2%. The specimen was blood T cells: a sorted CD56 or NKG2C T cell subset, CD4+ or CD8+ T cells, or bulk PBMC T cells (not recorded which). The gene calls are TRBV18 and TRBJ1-1. This clonotype originated in a woman aged 18-70 years in good health. Here the CDR3 reads CASLTRMGTEAFF. The full variable domain, completed using reference TRBV18 and TRBJ1-1, is NAGVMQNPRHLVRRRGQEARLRCSPMKGHSHVYWYRQLPEEGLKFMVYLQKENIIDESGMPKERFSAEFPKEGPSILRIQQVVRGDSAAYFCASLTRMGTEAFFGQGTRLTVV.